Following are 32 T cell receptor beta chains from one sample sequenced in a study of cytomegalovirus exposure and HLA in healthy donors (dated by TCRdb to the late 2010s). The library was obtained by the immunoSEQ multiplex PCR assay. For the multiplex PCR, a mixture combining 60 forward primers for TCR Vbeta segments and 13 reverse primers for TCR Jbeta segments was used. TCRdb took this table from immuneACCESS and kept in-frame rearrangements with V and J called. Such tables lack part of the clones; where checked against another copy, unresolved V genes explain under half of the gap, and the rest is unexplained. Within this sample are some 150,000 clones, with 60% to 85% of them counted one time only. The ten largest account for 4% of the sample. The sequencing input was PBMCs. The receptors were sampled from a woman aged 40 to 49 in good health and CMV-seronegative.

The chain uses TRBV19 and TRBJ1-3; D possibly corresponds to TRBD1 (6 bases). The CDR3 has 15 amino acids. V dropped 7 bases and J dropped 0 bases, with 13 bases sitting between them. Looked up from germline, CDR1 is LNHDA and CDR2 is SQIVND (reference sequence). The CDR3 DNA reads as TGTGCCAGTACACCTGACAGGAGCTCTGGAAACACCATATATTTT. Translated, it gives CASTPDRSSGNTIYF.

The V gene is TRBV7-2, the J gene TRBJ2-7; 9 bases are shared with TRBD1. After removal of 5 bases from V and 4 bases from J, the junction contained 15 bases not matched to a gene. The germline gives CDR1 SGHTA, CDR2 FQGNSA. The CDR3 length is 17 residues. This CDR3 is CASSQDRGSRGVYEQYF. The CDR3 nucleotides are TGTGCCAGCAGCCAGGACAGGGGATCCCGCGGGGTATACGAGCAGTACTTC.

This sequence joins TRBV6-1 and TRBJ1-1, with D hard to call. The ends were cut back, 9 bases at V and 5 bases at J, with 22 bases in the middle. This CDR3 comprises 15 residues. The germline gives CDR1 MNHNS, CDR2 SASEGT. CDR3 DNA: TGTGCCAGTGGTAACCCGGAGGGCAGGACGACTGAAGCTTTCTTT. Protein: CASGNPEGRTTEAFF.

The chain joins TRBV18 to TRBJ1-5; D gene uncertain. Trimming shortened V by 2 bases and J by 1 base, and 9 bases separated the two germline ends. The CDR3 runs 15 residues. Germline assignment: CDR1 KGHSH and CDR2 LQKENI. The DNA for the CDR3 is TGTGCCAGCTCACCATCCTTTGGCAGCAATCAGCCCCAGCATTTT. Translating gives CASSPSFGSNQPQHF.

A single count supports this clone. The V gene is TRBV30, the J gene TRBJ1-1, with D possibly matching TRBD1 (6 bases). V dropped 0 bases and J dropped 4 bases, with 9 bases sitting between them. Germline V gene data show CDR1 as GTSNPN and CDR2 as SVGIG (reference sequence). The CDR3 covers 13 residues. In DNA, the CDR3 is TGTGCCTGGAGTGTATTCAGGGGCACTGAAGCTTTCTTT. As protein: CAWSVFRGTEAFF.

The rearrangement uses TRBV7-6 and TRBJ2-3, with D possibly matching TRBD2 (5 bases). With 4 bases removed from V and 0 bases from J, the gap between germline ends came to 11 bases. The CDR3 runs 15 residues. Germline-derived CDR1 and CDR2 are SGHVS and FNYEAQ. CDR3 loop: CASSSAGSSTDTQYF. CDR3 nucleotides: TGTGCCAGCAGCTCCGCGGGCTCTAGCACAGATACGCAGTATTTT. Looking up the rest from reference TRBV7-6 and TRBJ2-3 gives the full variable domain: GAGVSQSPRYKVTKRGQDVALRCDPISGHVSLYWYRQALGQGPEFLTYFNYEAQQDKSGLPNDRFSAERPEGSISTLTIQRTEQRDSAMYRCASSSAGSSTDTQYFGPGTRLTVL.

Here the CDR3 DNA reads TGTGCCAGCAGTTACTCCGGGACTAGCGGGGCCTACGAGCAGTACTTC. It specifies CASSYSGTSGAYEQYF. This chain uses TRBV6-5 with TRBJ2-7; 13 nucleotides line up with TRBD2. Germline CDR1 is MNHEY and CDR2 is SVGAGI. With V trimmed by 0 bases and J by 2 bases, 1 base remained unmatched. The CDR3 runs to 16 residues.

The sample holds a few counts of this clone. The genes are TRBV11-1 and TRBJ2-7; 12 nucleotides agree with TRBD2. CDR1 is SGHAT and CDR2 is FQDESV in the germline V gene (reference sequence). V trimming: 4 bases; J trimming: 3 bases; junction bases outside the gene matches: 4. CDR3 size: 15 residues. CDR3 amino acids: CASSSPTSGSYEQYF. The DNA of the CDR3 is TGTGCCAGCAGCTCCCCGACTAGCGGGAGCTACGAGCAGTACTTC.

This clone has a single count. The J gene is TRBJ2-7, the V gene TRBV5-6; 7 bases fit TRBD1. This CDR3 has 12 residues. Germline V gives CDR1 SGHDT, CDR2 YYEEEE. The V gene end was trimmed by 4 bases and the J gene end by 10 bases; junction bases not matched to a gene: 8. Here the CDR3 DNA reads TGTGCCAGCAGCACCCCGGACAGGCGTCAGTACTTC. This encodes CASSTPDRRQYF.

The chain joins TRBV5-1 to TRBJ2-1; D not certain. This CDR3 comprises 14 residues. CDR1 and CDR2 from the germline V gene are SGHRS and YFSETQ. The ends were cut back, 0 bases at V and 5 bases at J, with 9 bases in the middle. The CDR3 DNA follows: TGCGCCAGCAGCTTGGGTTCGCTAAACAATGAGCAGTTCTTC. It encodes CASSLGSLNNEQFF.

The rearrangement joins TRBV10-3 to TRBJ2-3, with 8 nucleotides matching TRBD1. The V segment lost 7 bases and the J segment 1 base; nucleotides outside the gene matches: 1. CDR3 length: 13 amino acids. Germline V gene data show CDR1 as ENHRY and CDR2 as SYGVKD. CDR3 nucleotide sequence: TGTGCCATCATGGGACAGGGCACAGATACGCAGTATTTT. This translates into CAIMGQGTDTQYF.

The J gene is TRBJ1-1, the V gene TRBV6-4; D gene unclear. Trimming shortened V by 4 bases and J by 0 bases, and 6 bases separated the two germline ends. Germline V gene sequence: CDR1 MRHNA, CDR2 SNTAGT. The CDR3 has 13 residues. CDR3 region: CASSVTVNTEAFF. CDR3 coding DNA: TGTGCCAGCAGTGTTACGGTGAACACTGAAGCTTTCTTT.

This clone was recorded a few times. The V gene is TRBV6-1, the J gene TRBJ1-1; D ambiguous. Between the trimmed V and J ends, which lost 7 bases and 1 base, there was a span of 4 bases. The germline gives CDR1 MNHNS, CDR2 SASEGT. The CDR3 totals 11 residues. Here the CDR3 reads CASKPNTEAFF. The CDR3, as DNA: TGTGCCAGCAAGCCGAACACTGAAGCTTTCTTT.

Here the CDR3 DNA reads TGCGCCAGCAGCTTACTAGCGGGAGGGGACGCCCCCTACAATGAGCAGTTCTTC. Translating it yields CASSLLAGGDAPYNEQFF. The genes are TRBV5-1 and TRBJ2-1; 13 bases are shared with TRBD2. Germline CDR1 and CDR2: SGHRS and YFSETQ. The J segment lost 2 bases and the V segment lost 2 bases, leaving 7 bases of the junction unmatched. The CDR3 spans 18 residues.

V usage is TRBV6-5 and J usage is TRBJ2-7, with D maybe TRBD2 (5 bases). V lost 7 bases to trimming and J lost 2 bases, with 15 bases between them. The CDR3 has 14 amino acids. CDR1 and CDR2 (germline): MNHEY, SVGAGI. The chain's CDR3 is CASIQLRAPYEQYF. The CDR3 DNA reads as TGTGCCAGCATCCAACTGAGGGCTCCCTACGAGCAGTACTTC.

The CDR3 DNA reads TGTGCCAGCAGTGAACATTTGAACACTGAAGCTTTCTTT. This encodes CASSEHLNTEAFF. The rearrangement uses TRBV25-1 and TRBJ1-1; D is unresolved. The V gene lost 2 bases and the J gene lost 0 bases, with 4 bases spanning the gap. This CDR3 contains 13 residues. CDR1 is MGHDK and CDR2 is SYGVNS in the germline V gene.

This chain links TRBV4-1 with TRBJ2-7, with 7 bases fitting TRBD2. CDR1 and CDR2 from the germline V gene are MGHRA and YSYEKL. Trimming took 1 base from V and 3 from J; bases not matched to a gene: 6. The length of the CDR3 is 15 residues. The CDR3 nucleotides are TGCGCCAGCAGCCAAGTGACGGGGGGTCACTACGAGCAGTACTTC. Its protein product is CASSQVTGGHYEQYF.

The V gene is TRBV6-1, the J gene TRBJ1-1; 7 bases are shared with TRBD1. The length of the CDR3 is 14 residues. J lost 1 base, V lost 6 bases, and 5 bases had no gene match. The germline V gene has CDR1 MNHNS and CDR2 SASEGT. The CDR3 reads CASSVQGTNTEAFF. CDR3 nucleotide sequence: TGTGCCAGCAGCGTACAGGGGACGAACACTGAAGCTTTCTTT.

In DNA, the CDR3 is TGTGCCAGCAGCCTGACCGGGACAGGGGGGATTGGCGAGCAGTACTTC. Translating it yields CASSLTGTGGIGEQYF. The chain combines TRBV28 with TRBJ2-7; 11 bases agree with TRBD1. Looked up from germline, CDR1 is MDHEN and CDR2 is SYDVKM. The CDR3 runs 16 residues. Losses at the gene ends were 6 bases for V and 6 bases for J; bases not matched to a gene: 13.

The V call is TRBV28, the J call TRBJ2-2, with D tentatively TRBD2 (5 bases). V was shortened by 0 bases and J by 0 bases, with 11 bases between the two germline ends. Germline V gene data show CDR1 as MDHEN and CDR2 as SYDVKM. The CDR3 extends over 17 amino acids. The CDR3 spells CASSLWRVDTNTGELFF. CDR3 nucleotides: TGTGCCAGCAGTTTATGGAGGGTCGACACGAACACCGGGGAGCTGTTTTTT.

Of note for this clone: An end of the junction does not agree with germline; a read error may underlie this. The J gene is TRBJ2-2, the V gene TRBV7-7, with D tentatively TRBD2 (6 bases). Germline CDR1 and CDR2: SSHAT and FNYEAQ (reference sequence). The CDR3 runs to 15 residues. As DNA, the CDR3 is TGTGCTAGCAGCAAGGGACTGGGGAACACCGGGGAGCTGTTTTTT. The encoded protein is CASSKGLGNTGELFF.

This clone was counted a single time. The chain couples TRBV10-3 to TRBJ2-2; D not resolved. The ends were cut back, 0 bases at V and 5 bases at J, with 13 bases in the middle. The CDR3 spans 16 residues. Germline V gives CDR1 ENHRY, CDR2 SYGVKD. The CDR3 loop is CAISESMSVTTGELFF. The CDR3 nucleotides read TGTGCCATCAGTGAGTCGATGTCGGTTACGACCGGGGAGCTGTTTTTT.

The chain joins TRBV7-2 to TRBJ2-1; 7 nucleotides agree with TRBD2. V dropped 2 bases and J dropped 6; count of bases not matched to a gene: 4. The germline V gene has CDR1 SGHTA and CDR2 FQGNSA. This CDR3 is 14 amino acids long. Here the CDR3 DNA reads TGTGCCAGCAGCTTACCGGGGGGATCCAATGAGCAGTTCTTC. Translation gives CASSLPGGSNEQFF.

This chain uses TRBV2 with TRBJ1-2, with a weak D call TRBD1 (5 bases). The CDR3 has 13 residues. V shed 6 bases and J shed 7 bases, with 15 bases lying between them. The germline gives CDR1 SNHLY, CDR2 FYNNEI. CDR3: CASRPSGFGGYTF. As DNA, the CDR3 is TGTGCCAGCAGACCTTCAGGGTTCGGTGGCTACACCTTC.

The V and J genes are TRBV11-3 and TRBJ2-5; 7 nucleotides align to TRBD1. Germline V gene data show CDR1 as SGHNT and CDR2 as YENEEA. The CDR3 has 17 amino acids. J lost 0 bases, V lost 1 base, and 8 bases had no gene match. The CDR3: CASSLVAGTEYQETQYF. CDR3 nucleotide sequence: TGTGCCAGCAGCTTAGTTGCCGGGACAGAGTACCAAGAGACCCAGTACTTC.

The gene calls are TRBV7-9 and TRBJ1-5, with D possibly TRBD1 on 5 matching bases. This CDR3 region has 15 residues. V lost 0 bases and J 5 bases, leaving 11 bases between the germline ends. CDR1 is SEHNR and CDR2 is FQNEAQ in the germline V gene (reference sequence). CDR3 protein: CASSLASGMHQPQHF. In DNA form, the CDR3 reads TGTGCCAGCAGCTTAGCCTCAGGGATGCATCAGCCCCAGCATTTT.

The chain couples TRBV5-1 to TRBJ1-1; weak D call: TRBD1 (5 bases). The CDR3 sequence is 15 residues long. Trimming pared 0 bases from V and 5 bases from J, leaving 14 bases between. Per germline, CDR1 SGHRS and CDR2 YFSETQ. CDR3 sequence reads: CASSLGGTGDTEAFF. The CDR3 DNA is TGCGCCAGCAGCTTGGGGGGTACGGGGGATACTGAAGCTTTCTTT.

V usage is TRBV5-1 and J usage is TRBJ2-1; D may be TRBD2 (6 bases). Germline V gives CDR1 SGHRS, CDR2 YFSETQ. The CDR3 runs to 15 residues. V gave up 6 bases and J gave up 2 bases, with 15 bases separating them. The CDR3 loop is CASTLRDSTYNEQFF. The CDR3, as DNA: TGCGCCAGCACCCTCCGGGACTCGACCTACAATGAGCAGTTCTTC.

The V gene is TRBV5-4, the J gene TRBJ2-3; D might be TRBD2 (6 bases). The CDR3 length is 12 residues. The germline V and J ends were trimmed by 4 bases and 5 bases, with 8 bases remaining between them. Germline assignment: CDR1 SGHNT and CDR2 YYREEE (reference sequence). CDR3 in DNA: TGTGCCAGCAGCCCAGCGGGAGATACGCAGTATTTT. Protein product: CASSPAGDTQYF.

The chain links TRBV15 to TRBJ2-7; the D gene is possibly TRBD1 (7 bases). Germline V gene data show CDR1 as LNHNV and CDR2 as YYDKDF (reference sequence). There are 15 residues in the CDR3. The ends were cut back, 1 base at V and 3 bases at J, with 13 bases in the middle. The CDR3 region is CATSRGQGLGYEQYF. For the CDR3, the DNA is TGTGCCACCAGCAGAGGACAGGGACTTGGCTACGAGCAGTACTTC.

CDR3 DNA sequence: TGTGCCAGCTCCGGACAGGGGGAATGCAATCAGCCCCAGCATTTT. This gives the protein CASSGQGECNQPQHF. This chain uses TRBV2 with TRBJ1-5, with 10 positions matching TRBD1. Germline V gene lookup returns CDR1 SNHLY and CDR2 FYNNEI. The trim removed 8 bases at V and 2 bases at J, leaving 6 bases unmatched. The CDR3 contains 15 residues.

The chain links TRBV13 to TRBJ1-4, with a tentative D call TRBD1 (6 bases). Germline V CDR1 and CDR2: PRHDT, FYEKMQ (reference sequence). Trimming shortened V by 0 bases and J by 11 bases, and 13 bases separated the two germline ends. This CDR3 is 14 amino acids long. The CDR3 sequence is CASSLGLKGGKLFF. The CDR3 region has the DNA TGTGCCAGCAGCTTAGGCCTAAAAGGGGGTAAACTGTTTTTT.